This section outlines one T cell receptor (beta chain) sequence together with its context. What antigen it recognizes has not been identified. Base qualities were left out, and no much larger clone turns up one base away. This entry comes from a study of beta chain features in type 1 diabetes (dated by TCRdb to the late 2010s). Regarding the study in general: No differences in mean age, gender distribution, total cell number or subset yield were found between patients and healthy donors. In the study, recently diagnosed type 1 diabetes patients and matched healthy donors were compared on the TCRB repertoires of their sorted circulating CD4+ T cell subsets. Regulatory and stem cell-like memory subsets were obtained from only 8 patients and roughly eight healthy donors, while naive and central memory subsets were obtained from all 30 or so donors. A total of approximately 100 million sorted cells were examined across all samples, and the number of cells per subset was strongly correlated with RNA yield. On the study overall, not on this receptor specifically: Shorter templates might be favored by PCR, yet because patient and control samples were amplified and corrected together, any such skew would affect both groups equally. Because small numbers of individuals were included in the HLA sub-analyses, any influence of HLA type on TCRB rearrangement was left unresolved. Sequencing cDNA rather than genomic DNA could over-represent highly expressing activated cells, although activation and CD3 levels did not differ between groups. Fewer insertions and more nucleotide deletions at VDJ recombination sites were observed in patients with type 1 diabetes, implying thymic rearrangement abnormalities. The naive, central memory and regulatory TCRB repertoires appeared to resemble one another more closely among patients than among healthy donors. Type 1 diabetes patients showed a moderate but significant shortening of TCRB CDR3 length in all four CD4+ subsets.

V loses 8 bases of germline sequence and J loses 2 bases, and the interval between the two ends is 19 bases. The CDR3, cysteine through phenylalanine, is 15 amino acids long. This entry keeps only the CDR3 DNA: 45 bases, framed from base 1. Sequences MNHNS (CDR1) and SASEGT (CDR2) are obtained from the germline V gene. The High Capacity cDNA Reverse Transcription Kit was used to reverse transcribe all of the isolated RNA, meaning that expressed TCRB transcripts were what got sequenced. Deep immunoSEQ sequencing was applied to naive, central memory and regulatory T cell samples, giving an average of about 3.57 million total reads per sample. Sorted cells were lysed in RLT buffer and RNA was extracted with DNase-treated RNeasy Micro or Mini kits, depending on cell number. To prevent cross-contamination, every cell subset was processed on its own, while patient and healthy donor samples were processed together. The immunoSEQ multiplex PCR was used to amplify TCRB sequences from cDNA, generating 87-bp fragments that spanned the CDR3 region. The amplicons were sequenced using the Illumina HiSeq platform. The paper's data handling went like this. Synthetic template baselines were used to correct PCR bias computationally, reads within Hamming distance 2 were collapsed, and singletons that could not be merged were discarded. By aligning reads against IMGT, V, D and J genes, CDR3 length, and insertions or deletions at six rearrangement sites were assigned. Within each subset, clonotype counts were normalized to sorted cell number, and only after that were true diversity and Gini coefficients computed with the tcR R package. Repertoire sharing was quantified using the overlap coefficient calculated on TCRB nucleotide sequences. Out-of-frame TCRB sequences from naive cells were analyzed as a proxy for the pre-selection repertoire. Imported from immuneACCESS, the table was reduced by TCRdb to in-frame sequences with V and J called. These copies leave out some clones; in studies compared against another copy, an unresolved V gene accounts for under half, and the cause of the remainder is not known. V and J calls and clone size are given by that table; D and trimming were obtained from the DNA. The sample contains approximately 250,000 clones, about a sixth of them found a single time. Of the sample, about 0.092% falls within the top ten clones.

Each donor gave one peripheral blood draw, around 100 mL on average, collected into heparinised tubes. A BD FACSAria II and a panel including CD45RO, CCR7, CD25, CD127, CD95 and CD27 were used to sort naive, central memory, regulatory and stem cell-like memory CD4+ T cells. A purity above 98% was achieved for all sorted populations. PBMCs were separated immediately by Lymphoprep density gradient centrifugation and were stained directly, without being cultured. To minimize batch effects, samples were stained and sorted in pairs, one healthy donor with one patient per experiment. The sequence came from a man aged 25 to 45 with type 1 diabetes. This chain is built from TRBV6-1 and TRBJ2-7, with TRBD1 as a weak D call on 6 bases. Material: naive CD4+ T cells from blood. Sample cell subset or site, as interpreted from the label and publication: true naive CD4+ T cells. This receptor has the CDR3 CASVRQEMMAYEQYF. The DNA sequence is as follows: TGTGCCAGCGTCCGACAGGAGATGATGGCCTACGAGCAGTACTTC.